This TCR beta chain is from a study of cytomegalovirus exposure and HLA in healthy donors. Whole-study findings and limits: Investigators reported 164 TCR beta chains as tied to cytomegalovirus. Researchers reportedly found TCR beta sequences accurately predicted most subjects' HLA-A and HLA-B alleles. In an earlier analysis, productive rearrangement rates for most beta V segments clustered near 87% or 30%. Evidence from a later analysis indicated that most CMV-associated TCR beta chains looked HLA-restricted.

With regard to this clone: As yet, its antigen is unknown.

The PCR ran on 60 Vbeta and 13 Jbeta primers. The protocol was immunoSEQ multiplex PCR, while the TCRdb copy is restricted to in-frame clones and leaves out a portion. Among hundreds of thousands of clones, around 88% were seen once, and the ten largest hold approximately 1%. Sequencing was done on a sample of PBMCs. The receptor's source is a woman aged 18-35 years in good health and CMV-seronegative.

The CDR3 is CASSPGSGELFF. CDR3 DNA sequence: TGTGCCAGCAGCCCAGGGTCGGGGGAGCTGTTTTTT. The J gene is TRBJ2-2, the V gene TRBV7-7; possible D gene TRBD1, 5 bases. The germline gives CDR1 SSHAT, CDR2 FNYEAQ (reference sequence). CDR3 length equals 12 residues. The V end lost 5 bases, the J end lost 8 bases, and 9 bases lay between the germline ends.